This TCR beta chain was observed in a study of shared clonotypes between healthy human individuals. Findings and caveats of the study: Sorted-subset samples were not fully sequenced, rarefaction indicated.

In germline, CDR1 is SGDLS, CDR2 YYNGEE. The CDR3 consists of 15 residues. V lost 0 bases and J lost 4, with 10 bases in between. Each of the donors was a healthy adult who was HIV-negative and had not had a recent acute infection or vaccination. As originally analysed: Filtering was not the same, since immunoSEQ gave junction-only sequences without quality scores. The protocol was immunoSEQ multiplex PCR, while the TCRdb copy is restricted to in-frame clones and leaves out a portion. For V, J and clone size, that table is used; D and trimming come from the DNA. The sample includes 2 million to 3 million clones, more than 85% of them seen just once. About this clone itself: Its specificity is not known.

The specimen sequenced was naive CD4+ T cells from PBMCs. Sample subset: CD45RA+ positively selected. The chain links TRBV9 to TRBJ2-2; perhaps TRBD2 as D (5 bases). This receptor was taken from a man between 18 and 29 years old in good health. Some clones in this sample may be carry-over from other donors' samples. The CDR3 DNA follows: TGTGCCAGCAGCGTAGATCCGGGATTCACCGGGGAGCTGTTTTTT. Protein: CASSVDPGFTGELFF.